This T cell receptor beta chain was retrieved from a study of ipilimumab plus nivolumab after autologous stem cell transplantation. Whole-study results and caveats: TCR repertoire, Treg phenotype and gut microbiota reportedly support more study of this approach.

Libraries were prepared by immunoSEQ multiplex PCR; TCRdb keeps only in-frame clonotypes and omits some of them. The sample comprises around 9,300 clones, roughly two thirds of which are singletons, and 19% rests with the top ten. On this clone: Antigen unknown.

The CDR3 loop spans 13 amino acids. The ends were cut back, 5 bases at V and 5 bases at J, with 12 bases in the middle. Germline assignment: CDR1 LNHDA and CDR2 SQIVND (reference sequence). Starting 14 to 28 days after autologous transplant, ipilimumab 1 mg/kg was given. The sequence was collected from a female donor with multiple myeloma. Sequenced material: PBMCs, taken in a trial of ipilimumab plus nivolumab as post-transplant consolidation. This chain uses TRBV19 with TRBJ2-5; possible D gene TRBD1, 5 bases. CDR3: CASSLQDGETQYF. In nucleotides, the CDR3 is TGTGCCAGTAGTTTACAGGACGGGGAGACCCAGTACTTC.